This is a list of T cell receptor beta chains from one sample in a study of human T cells and chemical hapten exposure. TCRdb reanalysed the reads using MiXCR and keeps one entry per CDR3 protein. The table records about 120,000 distinct CDR3 sequences, over 7.5% of them present only once. Material for sequencing was whole blood. Source of these receptors: a human donor in good health. Some clones in this sample may be carry-over from other donors' samples. CDR3s include the opening cysteine and the closing phenylalanine or tryptophan. A D gene is named only where the DNA matches it firmly. Not every row has a clone size; where given, it reads once, few, many or a size class.

TRBV20-1	TRBD1	TRBJ1-2	many	TGCAGTGCTAGACCGGGACAGTCCTATGGCTACACCTTC	CSARPGQSYGYTF
TRBV18	NA	TRBJ2-1	NA	TGTGCCAGCTCACCACCAGGAAATGAGCAGTTCTTC	CASSPPGNEQFF
TRBV11-2	NA	TRBJ2-2	NA	TGTGCCAGCAGCGCGGTCTTGGGTCAATCGAATTTCACCGGGGAGCTGTTTTTT	CASSAVLGQSNFTGELFF
TRBV12-3/TRBV12-4	NA	TRBJ1-5	NA	TGTGCCAGCAGAGGGGGACAACCTTCTTATAGCAATCAGCCCCAGCATTTT	CASRGGQPSYSNQPQHF
TRBV20-1	NA	TRBJ1-5	many	TGCAGTGCTAGCGGCCGGATTGATAGCAATCAGCCCCAGCATTTT	CSASGRIDSNQPQHF
TRBV9	TRBD2	TRBJ2-3	NA	TGTGCCAGCAGTCGGACTAGCGGATTCACAGATACGCAGTATTTT	CASSRTSGFTDTQYF
TRBV6-6	TRBD2	TRBJ2-7	few	TGTGCCAGCAGTTACGGGGTGGCTAGCGGGGGTTACGAGCAGTACTTC	CASSYGVASGGYEQYF
TRBV3-2	NA	TRBJ1-6	many	TGTGCCAGCAGCCACCAGGGGCGCAAGCTCCTCCACTTT	CASSHQGRKLLHF
TRBV7-2	TRBD1	TRBJ1-6	many	TGTGCCAGCAGCTTAGATGGGACAGGGATAGCACCCCTCCACTTT	CASSLDGTGIAPLHF
TRBV20-1	TRBD2	TRBJ2-2	many	TGCAGTGCTAGGGGGGAGGGCCTTATCGGGGAGCTGTTTTTT	CSARGEGLIGELFF